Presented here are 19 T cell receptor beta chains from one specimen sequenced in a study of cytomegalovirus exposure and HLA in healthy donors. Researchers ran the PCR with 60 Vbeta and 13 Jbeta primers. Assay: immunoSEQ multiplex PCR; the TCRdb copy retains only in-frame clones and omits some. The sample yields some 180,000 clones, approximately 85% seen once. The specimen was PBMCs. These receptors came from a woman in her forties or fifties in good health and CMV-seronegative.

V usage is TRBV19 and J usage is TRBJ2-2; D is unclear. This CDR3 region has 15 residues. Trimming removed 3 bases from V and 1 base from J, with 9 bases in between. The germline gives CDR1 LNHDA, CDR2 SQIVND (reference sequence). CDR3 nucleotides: TGTGCCAGTAGTATTGACACCCTGAACACCGGGGAGCTGTTTTTT. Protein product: CASSIDTLNTGELFF.

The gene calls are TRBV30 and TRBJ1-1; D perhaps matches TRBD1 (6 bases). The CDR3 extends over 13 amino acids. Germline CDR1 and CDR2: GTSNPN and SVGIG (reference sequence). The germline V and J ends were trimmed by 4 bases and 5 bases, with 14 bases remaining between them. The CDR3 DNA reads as TGTGCCTGGAAGTGGCAGGGGAATACTGAAGCTTTCTTT. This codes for CAWKWQGNTEAFF.

The CDR3 coding sequence is TGTGCCAGCAGCTTAGCCGCAGGGGTGAACACTGAAGCTTTCTTT. Translation: CASSLAAGVNTEAFF. The chain combines TRBV7-2 with TRBJ1-1, with D tentatively TRBD1 (6 bases). This CDR3 spans 15 amino acids. V lost 0 bases and J lost 0, with 8 bases in between. Germline V gene lookup returns CDR1 SGHTA and CDR2 FQGNSA.

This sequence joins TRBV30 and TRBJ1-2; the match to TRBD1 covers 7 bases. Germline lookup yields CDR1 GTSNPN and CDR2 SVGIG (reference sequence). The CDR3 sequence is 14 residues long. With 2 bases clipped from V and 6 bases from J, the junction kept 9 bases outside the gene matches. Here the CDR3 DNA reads TGTGCCTGGAGTCCCTTTACCGGGACAGATGGCTACACCTTC. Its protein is CAWSPFTGTDGYTF.

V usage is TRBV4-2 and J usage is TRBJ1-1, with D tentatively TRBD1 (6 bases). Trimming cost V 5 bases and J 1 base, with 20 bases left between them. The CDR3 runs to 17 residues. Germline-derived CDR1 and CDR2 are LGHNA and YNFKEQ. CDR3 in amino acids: CASSDQTGGAANTEAFF. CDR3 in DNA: TGTGCCAGCAGCGATCAAACGGGGGGCGCCGCGAACACTGAAGCTTTCTTT.

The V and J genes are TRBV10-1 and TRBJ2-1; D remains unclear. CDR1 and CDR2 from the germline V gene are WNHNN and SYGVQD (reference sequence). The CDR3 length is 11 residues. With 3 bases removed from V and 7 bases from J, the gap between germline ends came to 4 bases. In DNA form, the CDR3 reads TGCGCCAGCAGTGAACGGAATGAGCAGTTCTTC. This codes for CASSERNEQFF.

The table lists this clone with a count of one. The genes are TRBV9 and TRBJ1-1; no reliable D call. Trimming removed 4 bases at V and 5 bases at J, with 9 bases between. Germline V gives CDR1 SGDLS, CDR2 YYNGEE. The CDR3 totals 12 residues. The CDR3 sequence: CASSTDFTEAFF. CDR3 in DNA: TGTGCCAGCAGCACAGATTTTACTGAAGCTTTCTTT.

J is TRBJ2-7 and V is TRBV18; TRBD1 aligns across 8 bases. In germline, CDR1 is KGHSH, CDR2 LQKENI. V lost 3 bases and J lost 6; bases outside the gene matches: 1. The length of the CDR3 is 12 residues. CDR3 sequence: CASSPDRGEQYF. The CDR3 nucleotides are TGTGCCAGCTCACCTGACAGGGGCGAGCAGTACTTC.

The CDR3 DNA reads TGTGCCAGCAAAGCAGGGGTGGAGGCTAACTATGGCTACACCTTC. As protein: CASKAGVEANYGYTF. The chain carries TRBV6-1 and TRBJ1-2; the D gene is possibly TRBD1 (6 bases). The CDR3 contains 15 residues. The V end was cut by 7 bases, the J end by 0 bases, with 15 bases between. Germline CDR1 MNHNS, CDR2 SASEGT.

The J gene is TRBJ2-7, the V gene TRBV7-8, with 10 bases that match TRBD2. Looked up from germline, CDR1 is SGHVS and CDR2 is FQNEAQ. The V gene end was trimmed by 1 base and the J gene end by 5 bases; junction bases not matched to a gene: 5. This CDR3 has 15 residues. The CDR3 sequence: CASSLVPLAGHEQYF. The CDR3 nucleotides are TGTGCCAGCAGCTTAGTACCACTAGCGGGGCACGAGCAGTACTTC.

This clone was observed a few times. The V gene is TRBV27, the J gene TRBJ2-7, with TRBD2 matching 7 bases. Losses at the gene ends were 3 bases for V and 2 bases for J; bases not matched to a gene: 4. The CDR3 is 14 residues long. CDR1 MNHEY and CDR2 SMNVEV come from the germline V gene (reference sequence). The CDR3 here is CASSFSGPPYEQYF. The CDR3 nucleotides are TGTGCCAGCAGTTTTAGCGGGCCCCCCTACGAGCAGTACTTC.

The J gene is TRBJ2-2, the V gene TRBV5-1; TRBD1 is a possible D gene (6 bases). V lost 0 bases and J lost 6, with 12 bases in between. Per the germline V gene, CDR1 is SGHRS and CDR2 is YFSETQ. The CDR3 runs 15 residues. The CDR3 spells CASSLADSRAGELFF. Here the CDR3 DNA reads TGCGCCAGCAGCTTGGCGGACAGTAGGGCCGGGGAGCTGTTTTTT.

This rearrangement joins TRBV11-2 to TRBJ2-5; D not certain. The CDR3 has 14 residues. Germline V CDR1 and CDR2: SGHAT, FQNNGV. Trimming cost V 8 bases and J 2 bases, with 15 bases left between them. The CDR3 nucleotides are TGTGCCAGCGCCGTAGGCGGTGCACAAGAGACCCAGTACTTC. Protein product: CASAVGGAQETQYF.

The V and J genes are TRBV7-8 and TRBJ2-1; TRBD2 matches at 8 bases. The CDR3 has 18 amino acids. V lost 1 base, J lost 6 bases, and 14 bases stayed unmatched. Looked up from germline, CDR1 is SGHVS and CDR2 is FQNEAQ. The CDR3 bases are TGTGCCAGCAGCTTAGGGTCTCTAGGGCTAGCGGGCTTCAATGAGCAGTTCTTC. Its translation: CASSLGSLGLAGFNEQFF.

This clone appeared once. CDR3: CASRGTGRTEAFF. The DNA of the CDR3 is TGTGCCAGCAGGGGAACAGGGAGAACTGAAGCTTTCTTT. The V call is TRBV6-5, the J call TRBJ1-1; possible D gene TRBD1, 6 bases. Between the trimmed V and J ends, which lost 6 bases and 5 bases, there was a span of 13 bases. CDR3 length: 13 residues. In germline, CDR1 is MNHEY, CDR2 SVGAGI.

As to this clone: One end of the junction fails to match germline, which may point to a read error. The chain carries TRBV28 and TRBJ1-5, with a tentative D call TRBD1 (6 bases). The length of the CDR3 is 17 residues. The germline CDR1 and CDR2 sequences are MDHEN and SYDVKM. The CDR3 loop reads CSSRPSEGRGPNQPQHF. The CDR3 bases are TGTTCCAGCAGACCTTCAGAGGGCAGGGGCCCCAATCAGCCCCAGCATTTT.

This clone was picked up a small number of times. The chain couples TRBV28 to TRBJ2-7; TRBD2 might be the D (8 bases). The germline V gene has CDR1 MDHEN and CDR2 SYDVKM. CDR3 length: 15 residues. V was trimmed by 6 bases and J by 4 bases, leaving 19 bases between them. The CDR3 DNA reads TGTGCCAGCAGCCATGGACAGGCGGGGGGTTACGAGCAGTACTTC. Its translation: CASSHGQAGGYEQYF.

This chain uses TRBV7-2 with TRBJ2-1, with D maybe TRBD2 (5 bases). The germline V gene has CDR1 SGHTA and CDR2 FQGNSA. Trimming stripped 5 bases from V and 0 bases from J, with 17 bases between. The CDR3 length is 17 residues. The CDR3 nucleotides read TGTGCCAGCAGCCAAACGAGGCGGGTCGGCTCCTACAATGAGCAGTTCTTC. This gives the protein CASSQTRRVGSYNEQFF.

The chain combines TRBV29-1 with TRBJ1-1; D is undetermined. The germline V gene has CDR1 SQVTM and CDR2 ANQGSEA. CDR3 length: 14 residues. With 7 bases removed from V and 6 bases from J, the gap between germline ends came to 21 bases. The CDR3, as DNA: TGCAGCGCACGAGACCGGGCTCGGGGTGCTGAAGCTTTCTTT. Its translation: CSARDRARGAEAFF.